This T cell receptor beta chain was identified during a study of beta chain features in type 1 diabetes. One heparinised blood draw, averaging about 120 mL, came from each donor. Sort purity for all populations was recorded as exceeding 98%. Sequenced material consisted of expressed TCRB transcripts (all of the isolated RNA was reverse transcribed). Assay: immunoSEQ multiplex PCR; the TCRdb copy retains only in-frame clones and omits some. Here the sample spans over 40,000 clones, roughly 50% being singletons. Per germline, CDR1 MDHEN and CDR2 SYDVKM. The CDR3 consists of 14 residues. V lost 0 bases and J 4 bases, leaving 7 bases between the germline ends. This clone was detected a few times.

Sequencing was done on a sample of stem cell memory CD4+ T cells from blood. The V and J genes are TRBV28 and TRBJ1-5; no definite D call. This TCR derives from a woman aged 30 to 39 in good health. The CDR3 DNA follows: TGTGCCAGCAGTTTATGGATAGCAAATCAGCCCCAGCATTTT. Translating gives CASSLWIANQPQHF.